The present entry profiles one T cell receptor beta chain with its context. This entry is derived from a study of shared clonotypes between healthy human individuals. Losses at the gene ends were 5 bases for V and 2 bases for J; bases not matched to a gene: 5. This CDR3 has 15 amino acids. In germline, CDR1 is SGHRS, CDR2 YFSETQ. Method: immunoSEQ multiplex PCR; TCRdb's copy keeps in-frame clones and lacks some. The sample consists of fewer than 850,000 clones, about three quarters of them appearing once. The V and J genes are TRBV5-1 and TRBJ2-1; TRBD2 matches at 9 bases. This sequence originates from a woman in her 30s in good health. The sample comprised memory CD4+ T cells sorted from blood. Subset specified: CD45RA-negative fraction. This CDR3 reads CASRTAGGTYNEQFF. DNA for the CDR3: TGCGCCAGCAGAACAGCGGGAGGCACCTACAATGAGCAGTTCTTC.